This T cell receptor (beta chain) was observed in a study of brain T cells in children with intractable seizures. Repertoires were generated with immunoSEQ multiplex PCR, while TCRdb's copy carries only in-frame clones and drops some. Among about 320,000 clones listed, 93% were seen once. Between the trimmed V and J ends, which lost 0 bases and 5 bases, there was a span of 3 bases. Germline CDR1 is SGDLS and CDR2 is YYNGEE. The CDR3 has 12 amino acids. Sample time point: blood from clinic visit 5 months post-surgery; TSC patient then seizure free. Surgery cases with the highest brain T cell transcript signatures were chosen for sequencing.

The sequence came from a boy younger than two with tuberous sclerosis and intractable seizures. The chain uses TRBV9 and TRBJ2-1; no definite D call. Sequencing used peripheral blood, obtained around 5 months after surgery. The DNA of the CDR3 is TGTGCCAGCAGCGTAGAGGACAATGAGCAGTTCTTC. Its protein is CASSVEDNEQFF.